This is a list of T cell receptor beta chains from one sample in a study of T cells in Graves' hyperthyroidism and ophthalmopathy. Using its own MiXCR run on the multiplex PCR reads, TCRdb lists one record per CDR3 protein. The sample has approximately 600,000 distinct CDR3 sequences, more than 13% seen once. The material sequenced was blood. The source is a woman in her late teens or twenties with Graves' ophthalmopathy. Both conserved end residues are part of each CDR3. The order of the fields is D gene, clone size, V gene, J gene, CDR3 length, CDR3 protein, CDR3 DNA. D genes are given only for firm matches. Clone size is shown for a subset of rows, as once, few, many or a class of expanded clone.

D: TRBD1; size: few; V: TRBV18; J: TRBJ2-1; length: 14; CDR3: CASSPQGAYNEQFF; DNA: TGTGCCAGCTCACCACAGGGGGCATACAATGAGCAGTTCTTC
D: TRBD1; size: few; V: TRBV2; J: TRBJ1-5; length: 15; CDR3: CASSEGQGAGQPQHF; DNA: TGTGCCAGCAGTGAGGGACAGGGGGCTGGACAGCCCCAGCATTTT
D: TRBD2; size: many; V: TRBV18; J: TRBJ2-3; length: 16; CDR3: CASSPRASGRGDTQYF; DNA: TGTGCCAGCTCACCAAGGGCTAGCGGGAGAGGAGATACGCAGTATTTT
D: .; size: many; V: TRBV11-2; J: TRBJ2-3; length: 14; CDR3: CASSATTYTDTQYF; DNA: TGTGCCAGCAGCGCTACGACTTACACAGATACGCAGTATTTT
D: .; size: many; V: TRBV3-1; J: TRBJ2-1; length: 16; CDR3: CASSPLSERPYNEQFF; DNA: TGTGCCAGCAGCCCCCTCTCGGAAAGGCCCTACAATGAGCAGTTCTTC
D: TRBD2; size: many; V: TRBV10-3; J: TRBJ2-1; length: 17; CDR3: CAISEGLAGGLYNEQFF; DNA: TGTGCCATCAGTGAGGGACTAGCGGGAGGGCTCTACAATGAGCAGTTCTTC
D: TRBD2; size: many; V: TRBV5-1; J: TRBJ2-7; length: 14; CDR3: CASSGGSFTYEQYF; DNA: TGCGCCAGCAGCGGCGGGAGTTTTACCTACGAGCAGTACTTC
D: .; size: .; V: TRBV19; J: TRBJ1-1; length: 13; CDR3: CASSPGVNTEALF; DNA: TGTGCCAGTAGCCCTGGTGTGAACACTGAAGCTCTCTTT
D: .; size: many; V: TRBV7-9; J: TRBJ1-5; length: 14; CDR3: CASSEDGYNQPQHF; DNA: TGTGCCAGCAGCGAGGATGGATACAATCAGCCCCAGCATTTT
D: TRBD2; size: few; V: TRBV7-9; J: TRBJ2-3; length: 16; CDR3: CASSLGAGGDTDTQYF; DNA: TGTGCCAGCAGCTTAGGAGCGGGGGGAGATACAGATACGCAGTATTTT
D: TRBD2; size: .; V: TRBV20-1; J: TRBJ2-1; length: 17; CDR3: CSAPTVGGLGSYNEQFF; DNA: TGCAGTGCCCCAACCGTGGGGGGACTAGGCTCCTACAATGAGCAGTTCTTC
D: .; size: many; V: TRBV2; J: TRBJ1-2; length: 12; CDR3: CASSRGAGGYTF; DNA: TGTGCCAGCAGTAGGGGGGCCGGTGGCTACACCTTC
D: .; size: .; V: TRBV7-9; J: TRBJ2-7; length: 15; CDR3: CASSLEKSVGNEQYF; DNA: TGTGCCAGCAGCTTAGAGAAATCAGTGGGCAACGAGCAGTACTTC
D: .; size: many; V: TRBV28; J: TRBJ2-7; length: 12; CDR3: CASNWGAYEQYF; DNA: TGTGCCAGCAACTGGGGCGCCTACGAGCAGTACTTC
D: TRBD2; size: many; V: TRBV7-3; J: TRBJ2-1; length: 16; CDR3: CASSSNRDTGGGEQFF; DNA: TGTGCCAGCAGCTCAAACCGGGACACCGGGGGGGGTGAGCAGTTCTTC
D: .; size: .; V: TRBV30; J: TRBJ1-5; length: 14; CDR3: CAYSYGGANQPQHF; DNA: TGTGCCTACTCTTATGGGGGCGCCAATCAGCCCCAGCATTTT
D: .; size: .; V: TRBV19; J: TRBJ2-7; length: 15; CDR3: CASSTPHGGGYEQYF; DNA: TGTGCCAGTAGTACGCCCCACGGGGGAGGCTACGAGCAGTACTTC
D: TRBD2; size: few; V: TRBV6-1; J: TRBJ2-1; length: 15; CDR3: CGSSASREGRDEQFF; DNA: TGTGGCAGCAGCGCCTCACGGGAGGGCCGTGATGAGCAGTTCTTC
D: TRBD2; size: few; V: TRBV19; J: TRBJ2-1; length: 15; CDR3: CASSISGELYNEQFF; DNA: TGTGCCAGTAGCATTAGCGGGGAGCTCTACAATGAGCAGTTCTTC
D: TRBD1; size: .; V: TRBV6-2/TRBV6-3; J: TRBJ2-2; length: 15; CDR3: CASTQGQGAVGELFF; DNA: TGTGCCAGCACCCAGGGACAGGGGGCGGTCGGGGAGCTGTTTTTT
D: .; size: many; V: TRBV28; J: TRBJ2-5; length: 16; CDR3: CASSLYGVGNQETQYF; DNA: TGTGCCAGCAGTTTATACGGGGTAGGCAACCAAGAGACCCAGTACTTC
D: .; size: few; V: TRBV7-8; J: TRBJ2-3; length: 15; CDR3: CASSLALWASLAQYF; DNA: TGTGCCAGCAGCTTAGCGCTTTGGGCTAGCTTGGCGCAGTATTTT
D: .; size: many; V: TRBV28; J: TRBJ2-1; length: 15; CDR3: CASSPDTPGSNEQFF; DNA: TGTGCCAGCAGTCCGGACACGCCGGGGAGTAATGAGCAGTTCTTC
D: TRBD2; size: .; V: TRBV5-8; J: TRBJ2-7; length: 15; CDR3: CASSPTAGVMYEQYF; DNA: TGTGCCAGCAGCCCCACAGCGGGAGTTATGTACGAGCAGTACTTC
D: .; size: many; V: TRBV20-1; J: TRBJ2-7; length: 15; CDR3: CSAPRGGADFYEQYF; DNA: TGCAGTGCCCCGCGGGGCGGGGCTGACTTCTACGAGCAGTACTTC
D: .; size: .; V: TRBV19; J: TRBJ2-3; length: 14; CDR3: CASRNQGTFDTQYF; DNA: TGTGCCAGTAGGAACCAGGGGACTTTTGATACGCAGTATTTT
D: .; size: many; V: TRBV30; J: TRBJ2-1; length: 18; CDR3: CAWSGRGRAQSSYNEQFF; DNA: TGTGCCTGGAGTGGCAGGGGTAGGGCGCAGAGCTCCTACAATGAGCAGTTCTTC
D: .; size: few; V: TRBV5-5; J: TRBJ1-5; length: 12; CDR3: CASSSVGQPQHF; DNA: TGTGCCAGCAGTTCAGTCGGTCAGCCCCAGCATTTT
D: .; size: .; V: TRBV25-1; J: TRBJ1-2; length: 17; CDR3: CASSESPPLRAWYGYTF; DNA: TGTGCCAGCAGTGAATCCCCTCCGCTTCGGGCTTGGTATGGCTACACCTTC